Only one count was recorded for the clone carrying this T cell receptor beta chain. This specimen comes from a study of blood T cell repertoires in COVID-19. About the research overall: In each case, the material was cDNA or gDNA derived from T cells, B-cell-depleted T cells, or PBMCs.

There are 13 residues in the CDR3. J gave up 3 bases and V 5 bases, and 4 bases lay outside the gene matches. Germline CDR1 SGHRS, CDR2 YFSETQ. Study processing details: For nucleated cells, counts were estimated from reference gene primer amplification. Generated by immunoSEQ multiplex PCR, the TCRdb table keeps only in-frame clones and is missing some. V and J calls plus clone size are reproduced from that table; the DNA served to infer D and trimming. The sample has 130,000 to 150,000 clones, 84% seen once. The source is a man aged 55 to 69 with active or convalescent COVID-19. This sequence joins TRBV5-1 and TRBJ1-1; the match to TRBD1 covers 7 bases. The sequenced sample consisted of peripheral blood. CDR3 in amino acids: CASRYTGDTEAFF. CDR3 nucleotides: TGCGCCAGCAGATATACAGGGGACACTGAAGCTTTCTTT.